This TCR beta chain comes out of a study of technical replicates of blood from a handful of donors. The length of the CDR3 is 16 residues. CDR1 is SGDLS, CDR2 YYNGEE, per germline. With V trimmed by 3 bases and J by 1 base, 5 bases remained unmatched. Produced via immunoSEQ multiplex PCR; TCRdb's table is partial and in-frame only. Of some 31,000 clones in the sample, just over 90% were seen once. The sample consisted of PBMCs. The rearrangement uses TRBV9 and TRBJ2-1, with 9 bases that match TRBD2. The clonotype was recovered from a human donor in good health. Some clones in this sample may be carry-over from other donors' samples. The CDR3: CASSARSGSSYNEQFF. The CDR3 DNA is TGTGCCAGCAGCGCCCGTAGCGGGAGTTCCTACAATGAGCAGTTCTTC.